The clone carrying this T cell receptor beta chain came up a few times. Its matching antigen is unknown. The CDR3 runs to 17 residues. Trimming removed 4 bases from V and 5 bases from J; junction bases left unmatched: 8. Germline V gene sequence: CDR1 SGHDN, CDR2 FVKESK. The data derive from a study of human T cells and chemical hapten exposure. In the study overall: Variation in per-sample TCR yields came mainly from small pooled library volume differences.

TCRdb processed the RACE reads anew with MiXCR; each CDR3 protein has one entry. The data show roughly 43,000 distinct CDR3 sequences, about 3.7% seen once. Regarding the study as a whole: Sensitizing with DPC caused no change in TCRs above 1 in 1000 frequency.

Time point noted: healthy volunteer bleed at 6 weeks. Total RNA was isolated from whole blood that had not been fractionated. The chain is built from TRBV14 and TRBJ2-2; 12 bases agree with TRBD2. Specimen: whole blood. The source is a human donor in good health. Some clones in this sample may be carry-over from other donors' samples. The CDR3 loop reads CASSRRLAGVYTGELFF. The CDR3 bases are TGTGCCAGCAGCCGGAGACTAGCGGGAGTGTATACCGGGGAGCTGTTTTTT. Looking up the rest from reference TRBV14 and TRBJ2-2 gives the full variable domain: EAGVTQFPSHSVIEKGQTVTLRCDPISGHDNLYWYRRVMGKEIKFLLHFVKESKQDESGMPNNRFLAERTGGTYSTLKVQPAELEDSGVYFCASSRRLAGVYTGELFFGEGSRLTVL.